This T cell receptor (beta chain) was identified during a study of OX40 agonist ivuxolimab in advanced cancers. This clone was counted a few times. The CDR3 covers 15 residues. V was cut by 5 bases and J by 0 bases, with 13 bases left in between. Germline loops: CDR1 SEHNR, CDR2 FQNEAQ (reference sequence). Sequenced by immunoSEQ multiplex PCR; TCRdb stores in-frame clones only, minus some. The sample records approximately 15,000 clones, around 75% being singletons. The source was CD4+ or CD8+ T cells sorted from blood, collected in a trial of the OX40 agonist ivuxolimab. V and J are TRBV7-9 and TRBJ1-1, with TRBD1 as a possible D gene (5 bases). The receptor was derived from an adult with an advanced solid tumor such as melanoma, head and neck, liver or kidney cancer. This CDR3 is CASSGRDSMNTEAFF. For the CDR3, the DNA is TGTGCCAGCAGCGGGAGGGACTCGATGAACACTGAAGCTTTCTTT.